This entry describes one T cell receptor (beta chain). Antigen specificity is unknown. Generated by immunoSEQ multiplex PCR, the TCRdb table keeps only in-frame clones and is missing some. Among fewer than 100,000 clones, 80% to 90% were seen once, and the ten largest hold about 12%. V was pared by 0 bases and J by 7 bases, with 13 bases between. CDR1 MGHRA and CDR2 YSYEKL come from the germline V gene. The CDR3 covers 15 residues. The data derive from a study of T cell responses to AZD1222 COVID-19 vaccine. Regarding the study as a whole: Reports say nearly half of spike-specific TCRs go after unmutated variant regions. The study identified only a handful of AZD1222 recipients as seropositive at baseline.

The sequence derives from an adult in good health. J is TRBJ2-1 and V is TRBV4-1; TRBD2 might be the D (6 bases). The sample in question was peripheral blood, obtained on day 0 of AZD1222 vaccination. The CDR3: CASSQDKAGKNEQFF. CDR3 bases: TGCGCCAGCAGCCAAGATAAGGCGGGGAAGAATGAGCAGTTCTTC.